Shown below are 21 T cell receptor beta chains from a single sample sequenced in a study of blood T cell repertoires in COVID-19. The table came from immunoSEQ multiplex PCR; TCRdb's copy has only in-frame clones and leaves some out. The sample gives about 200,000 clones, approximately 84% of which show up once; approximately 5.9% is in the top ten. The sequencing sample was made of peripheral blood. The source of these receptors is a man older than 75 with acute or convalescent COVID-19.

The rearrangement joins TRBV7-2 to TRBJ2-3; TRBD2 matches 10 bases. This CDR3 has 16 residues. The J segment lost 6 bases and the V segment lost 6 bases, leaving 12 bases of the junction unmatched. Germline-derived CDR1 and CDR2 are SGHTA and FQGNSA. The CDR3 nucleotides are TGTGCCAGCAGGCTAGAGAGCGGGAGGGCCTGGGATACGCAGTATTTT. Protein product: CASRLESGRAWDTQYF.

This chain connects TRBV5-1 to TRBJ1-5, with TRBD1 as a possible D gene (6 bases). Per the germline V gene, CDR1 is SGHRS and CDR2 is YFSETQ. V gave up 4 bases and J gave up 5 bases, with 13 bases separating them. The CDR3 loop spans 14 amino acids. The CDR3 DNA is TGCGCCAGCAGCCTGGACGCAGGGGATCAGCCCCAGCATTTT. It encodes CASSLDAGDQPQHF.

The chain uses TRBV19 and TRBJ2-1; 10 nucleotides agree with TRBD2. This CDR3 comprises 16 residues. Germline lookup yields CDR1 LNHDA and CDR2 SQIVND (reference sequence). Trimming at V came to 3 bases and at J to 5 bases, leaving 7 bases not matched to a gene. The CDR3 DNA sequence: TGTGCCAGTAGTATGCAGTCAACTAGCGGGAACAATGAGCAGTTCTTC. Translated: CASSMQSTSGNNEQFF.

The V and J genes are TRBV5-1 and TRBJ2-7; TRBD2 agrees at 11 bases. Looked up from germline, CDR1 is SGHRS and CDR2 is YFSETQ. V was clipped by 0 bases and J by 6 bases; unmatched bases: 5. This CDR3 has 15 residues. The chain's CDR3 is CASSLVGLAASEQYF. The CDR3 region has the DNA TGCGCCAGCAGCTTGGTGGGACTAGCGGCCTCCGAGCAGTACTTC. Combining the CDR3 with reference TRBV5-1 and TRBJ2-7 gives the whole variable domain KAGVTQTPRYLIKTRGQQVTLSCSPISGHRSVSWYQQTPGQGLQFLFEYFSETQRNKGNFPGRFSGRQFSNSRSEMNVSTLELGDSALYLCASSLVGLAASEQYFGPGTRLTVT.

V is TRBV12-5 and J is TRBJ2-1, with 11 bases fitting TRBD2. V lost 6 bases, J lost 6 bases, and 10 bases stayed unmatched. Germline-derived CDR1 and CDR2 are LGHNT and FRNRAP. The CDR3 runs to 16 residues. The CDR3 loop is CASGLGLAGTINEQFF. As DNA, the CDR3 is TGTGCTAGTGGCCTCGGACTAGCGGGCACTATCAATGAGCAGTTCTTC.

The V call is TRBV5-5, the J call TRBJ1-5, with 10 nucleotides matching TRBD1. The V gene's germline CDR1 is SGHKS and CDR2 YYEKEE (reference sequence). The CDR3 is made up of 15 amino acids. V shed 4 bases, J shed 5 bases, and the junction held 6 bases outside the gene matches. The CDR3 loop reads CASSRQGANDQPQHF. CDR3 sequence (DNA): TGTGCCAGCAGCCGACAGGGGGCTAACGATCAGCCCCAGCATTTT.

The gene calls are TRBV19 and TRBJ1-5, with unresolved D. From germline, CDR1 is LNHDA and CDR2 SQIVND (reference sequence). This CDR3 is built from 15 residues. Trimming stripped 3 bases from V and 1 base from J, with 10 bases between. DNA for the CDR3: TGTGCCAGTAGTATCGACACATCAAGCAATCAGCCCCAGCATTTT. Amino acids: CASSIDTSSNQPQHF.

This chain uses TRBV19 with TRBJ2-1, with D perhaps TRBD2 (6 bases). Germline CDR1 LNHDA, CDR2 SQIVND (reference sequence). This CDR3 spans 14 amino acids. The ends were cut back, 4 bases at V and 8 bases at J, with 15 bases in the middle. CDR3 sequence: CASSREAGWDEQFF. CDR3 DNA sequence: TGTGCCAGTAGTAGGGAGGCGGGTTGGGATGAGCAGTTCTTC.

J is TRBJ1-2 and V is TRBV7-2; D is ambiguous. The CDR3 is 15 residues long. Germline CDR1 SGHTA, CDR2 FQGNSA. The germline V and J ends were trimmed by 5 bases and 4 bases, with 17 bases remaining between them. The CDR3 region is CASSQDTLPVYGYTF. CDR3 sequence (DNA): TGTGCCAGCAGCCAAGACACATTACCAGTCTATGGCTACACCTTC. Together with reference TRBV7-2 and TRBJ1-2, the CDR3 gives the full variable domain: GAGVSQSPSNKVTEKGKDVELRCDPISGHTALYWYRQSLGQGLEFLIYFQGNSAPDKSGLPSDRFSAERTGGSVSTLTIQRTQQEDSAVYLCASSQDTLPVYGYTFGSGTRLTVV.

The chain carries TRBV6-5 and TRBJ2-1; D ambiguous. Trimming removed 6 bases from V and 0 bases from J, with 6 bases in between. Germline CDR1 MNHEY, CDR2 SVGAGI. The CDR3 totals 13 residues. The CDR3 here is CASSRSSYNEQFF. CDR3 in DNA: TGTGCCAGCAGCCGGAGCTCCTACAATGAGCAGTTCTTC.

This clone was counted only a few times. V and J are TRBV18 and TRBJ1-5, with unresolved D. CDR1 is KGHSH and CDR2 is LQKENI in the germline V gene. The CDR3 sequence is 13 residues long. Trimming left V 1 base short and J 6 bases short, with 7 bases between. CDR3 nucleotide sequence: TGTGCCAGCTCACCACAGGAGGGTCAGCCCCAGCATTTT. Its translation: CASSPQEGQPQHF.

The chain uses TRBV7-9 and TRBJ1-1, with 10 bases lining up with TRBD1. This CDR3 is built from 14 residues. Germline V gene data show CDR1 as SEHNR and CDR2 as FQNEAQ (reference sequence). J gave up 7 bases and V 4 bases, and 6 bases lay outside the gene matches. The CDR3 DNA reads as TGTGCCAGCAGCTCCCCGGGACAGGGGATTGAAGCTTTCTTT. As protein: CASSSPGQGIEAFF.

V and J are TRBV9 and TRBJ2-7; 11 bases map to TRBD2. The CDR3 sequence is 15 residues long. Germline-derived CDR1 and CDR2 are SGDLS and YYNGEE. With V trimmed by 0 bases and J by 6 bases, 5 bases remained unmatched. The CDR3 is CASSVETSGISEQYF. For the CDR3, the DNA is TGTGCCAGCAGCGTAGAGACTAGCGGGATTAGCGAGCAGTACTTC. The complete variable domain, with remaining parts taken from reference TRBV9 and TRBJ2-7, reads DSGVTQTPKHLITATGQRVTLRCSPRSGDLSVYWYQQSLDQGLQFLIQYYNGEERAKGNILERFSAQQFPDLHSELNLSSLELGDSALYFCASSVETSGISEQYFGPGTRLTVT.

This clone came up once. The CDR3 spells CASRGTGGFSPLHF. The CDR3 coding sequence is TGCGCCAGCAGGGGGACAGGGGGATTTTCACCCCTCCACTTT. The chain combines TRBV5-1 with TRBJ1-6, with 11 bases fitting TRBD1. Germline loops: CDR1 SGHRS, CDR2 YFSETQ. The junction had 4 bases not matched to a gene; V was cut back by 5 bases and J by 9 bases. This CDR3 contains 14 residues.

This clone was seen just once. The chain couples TRBV5-6 to TRBJ2-7; no firm D call. V lost 0 bases and J lost 3, with 4 bases in between. This CDR3 contains 12 residues. Germline assignment: CDR1 SGHDT and CDR2 YYEEEE. The CDR3: CASSLDNYEQYF. The CDR3 region has the DNA TGTGCCAGCAGCTTGGACAACTACGAGCAGTACTTC.

The gene calls are TRBV27 and TRBJ2-2, with 7 bases matching TRBD2. V was clipped by 6 bases and J by 4 bases; unmatched bases: 8. This CDR3 has 15 residues. Per the germline V gene, CDR1 is MNHEY and CDR2 is SMNVEV (reference sequence). CDR3 bases: TGTGCCAGCAGCCGACCGAGCGGGATCACCGGGGAGCTGTTTTTT. Its translation: CASSRPSGITGELFF.

In its sample, this clone was seen once. Other DNA sequences of this sample code for an identical CDR3. The chain has TRBV30 and TRBJ1-1; D may be TRBD1 (6 bases). CDR3 length equals 13 residues. V lost 2 bases and J 1 base, leaving 8 bases between the germline ends. Germline-derived CDR1 and CDR2 are GTSNPN and SVGIG (reference sequence). The CDR3 reads CAWSRQANTEAFF. The CDR3 DNA sequence: TGTGCCTGGAGTAGACAGGCGAACACTGAAGCTTTCTTT.

The chain joins TRBV5-1 to TRBJ2-3, with D possibly being TRBD2 (5 bases). Germline V lookup: CDR1 SGHRS, CDR2 YFSETQ. This CDR3 is built from 12 residues. The V and J ends lost 2 bases and 6 bases respectively, with 7 bases between them. The CDR3 sequence: CASSLSGDTQYF. CDR3 bases: TGCGCCAGCAGCTTATCGGGGGATACGCAGTATTTT.

In its sample, this clone was seen once. The chain uses TRBV4-1 and TRBJ1-3; 8 nucleotides align to TRBD1. The CDR3 runs to 19 residues. Germline trimming cut 0 bases from V and 2 bases from J; bases unmatched to any gene: 12. Per germline, CDR1 MGHRA and CDR2 YSYEKL. As DNA, the CDR3 is TGCGCCAGCAGCCAAGAAGCGGGCAGGGGGCGCGTAGCTGGAAACACCATATATTTT. Translation gives CASSQEAGRGRVAGNTIYF.

This chain links TRBV28 with TRBJ1-1, with D perhaps TRBD1 (6 bases). The CDR3 sequence is 14 residues long. Trimming shortened V by 6 bases and J by 5 bases, and 16 bases separated the two germline ends. Germline V gene sequence: CDR1 MDHEN, CDR2 SYDVKM. The CDR3 coding sequence is TGTGCCAGCAGCCCGGCGGGGGGGCTAACTGAAGCTTTCTTT. This codes for CASSPAGGLTEAFF.

CDR3 sequence reads: CASSAVHLTGEQYF. The CDR3 bases are TGTGCCAGCAGCGCCGTCCACCTAACGGGAGAGCAGTACTTC. This rearrangement joins TRBV5-6 to TRBJ2-7, with a tentative D call TRBD2 (5 bases). Germline V gene sequence: CDR1 SGHDT, CDR2 YYEEEE. Trimming took 4 bases from V and 7 from J, leaving 18 bases between them. The CDR3 covers 14 residues. The whole variable domain, filled in from reference TRBV5-6 and TRBJ2-7, reads DAGVTQSPTHLIKTRGQQVTLRCSPKSGHDTVSWYQQALGQGPQFIFQYYEEEERQRGNFPDRFSGHQFPNYSSELNVNALLLGDSALYLCASSAVHLTGEQYFGPGTRLTVT.